One and the same sample provided the 32 T cell receptor beta chains below, sequenced in a study of control samples from healthy donors and cancer patients. The protocol was immunoSEQ multiplex PCR, while the TCRdb copy is restricted to in-frame clones and leaves out a portion. The data show 200,000 or so clones, roughly 94% seen once. Input material: blood. The receptors shown here come from a man aged 45 to 65 in good health.

This clone showed up just a few times. The chain combines TRBV7-2 with TRBJ1-2; maybe TRBD1 (6 bases). The V end was cut by 1 base, the J end by 7 bases, with 13 bases between. The length of the CDR3 is 14 residues. Germline values: CDR1 SGHTA, CDR2 FQGNSA. CDR3 residues: CASSLGPGEGGYTF. The DNA of the CDR3 is TGTGCCAGCAGCTTAGGGCCAGGGGAAGGTGGCTACACCTTC.

The chain couples TRBV27 to TRBJ2-2; D gene uncertain. Trimming took 0 bases from V and 4 from J, leaving 12 bases between them. This CDR3 is 16 amino acids long. Germline CDR1 and CDR2: MNHEY and SMNVEV (reference sequence). CDR3 bases: TGTGCCAGCAGTTTATCGTTTGGGGATGTCACCGGGGAGCTGTTTTTT. Translating gives CASSLSFGDVTGELFF.

The chain employs TRBV19 and TRBJ1-5; 9 bases align to TRBD1. CDR3 length: 19 residues. Looked up from germline, CDR1 is LNHDA and CDR2 is SQIVND (reference sequence). Losses at the gene ends were 3 bases for V and 5 bases for J; bases not matched to a gene: 17. CDR3 sequence: CASSIEVPGTGKKHQPQHF. The CDR3 DNA follows: TGTGCCAGTAGTATCGAAGTGCCCGGGACAGGGAAAAAACATCAGCCCCAGCATTTT.

The chain joins TRBV19 to TRBJ1-3, with no clear D. The CDR3 totals 15 residues. Germline CDR1 LNHDA, CDR2 SQIVND (reference sequence). The germline V and J ends were trimmed by 6 bases and 4 bases, with 16 bases remaining between them. The CDR3 sequence is CASSITPFAGNTIYF. As DNA, the CDR3 is TGTGCCAGTAGCATTACACCTTTCGCCGGAAACACCATATATTTT.

The rearrangement joins TRBV5-1 to TRBJ2-5; a possible D gene is TRBD2 (5 bases). Between the trimmed V and J ends, which lost 0 bases and 5 bases, there was a span of 14 bases. The CDR3 has 15 amino acids. Germline V gene data show CDR1 as SGHRS and CDR2 as YFSETQ. The CDR3 loop is CASSLGGISGETQYF. CDR3 sequence (DNA): TGCGCCAGCAGCTTGGGTGGGATCTCGGGGGAGACCCAGTACTTC.

V and J are TRBV6-2 or TRBV6-3 and TRBJ1-2; D is uncertain. The V end was cut by 5 bases, the J end by 4 bases, with 17 bases between. Germline V CDR1 and CDR2: MNHEY, SVGEGT. This CDR3 spans 15 amino acids. As DNA, the CDR3 is TGTGCCAGCAGTCGCGACCCCTCGGAAGGCTATGGCTACACCTTC. Its translation: CASSRDPSEGYGYTF.

The chain combines TRBV10-3 with TRBJ2-5, with a weak D call TRBD1 (6 bases). The length of the CDR3 is 13 residues. From germline, CDR1 is ENHRY and CDR2 SYGVKD. Trimming removed 10 bases at V and 1 base at J, with 13 bases between. The CDR3 DNA reads as TGTGCCAACCGACGGACAGCCCAAGAGACCCAGTACTTC. Translated: CANRRTAQETQYF.

The rearrangement joins TRBV7-9 to TRBJ2-2; a possible D gene is TRBD1 (5 bases). With 2 bases removed from V and 3 bases from J, the gap between germline ends came to 10 bases. CDR1 and CDR2 (germline): SEHNR, FQNEAQ (reference sequence). CDR3 length: 15 amino acids. The CDR3 here is CASSLWGRDTGELFF. The CDR3 region has the DNA TGTGCCAGCAGCTTATGGGGCAGGGACACCGGGGAGCTGTTTTTT.

V is TRBV3-1 (or the pseudogene TRBV3-2) and J is TRBJ2-7; perhaps D is TRBD1 or TRBD2 (6 bases each). CDR1 is LGHDT and CDR2 is YNNKEL in the germline V gene (reference sequence). Trimming cost V 5 bases and J 1 base, with 12 bases left between them. This CDR3 region has 14 residues. CDR3 bases: TGTGCCAGCAGCTCCGGGGGCCTGTCCTACGAGCAGTACTTC. Translation gives CASSSGGLSYEQYF.

The V call is TRBV6-5, the J call TRBJ2-2; D might be TRBD2 (7 bases). The V gene's germline CDR1 is MNHEY and CDR2 SVGAGI. The CDR3 spans 14 residues. With 6 bases removed from V and 5 bases from J, the gap between germline ends came to 13 bases. CDR3 sequence: CASRGGPRTGELFF. The DNA of the CDR3 is TGTGCCAGCAGGGGGGGGCCGCGAACCGGGGAGCTGTTTTTT.

The chain couples TRBV6-5 to TRBJ2-2, with TRBD2 matching over 7 bases. This CDR3 spans 14 amino acids. V dropped 6 bases and J dropped 4; count of bases not matched to a gene: 5. CDR1 is MNHEY, CDR2 SVGAGI, per germline. The CDR3 DNA reads TGTGCCAGCAGCCCAAGGACTAGCACCGGGGAGCTGTTTTTT. Amino acids: CASSPRTSTGELFF.

The chain has TRBV3-1 (or the pseudogene TRBV3-2) and TRBJ1-5; D is possibly TRBD1 (6 bases). The V end was cut by 4 bases, the J end by 5 bases, with 12 bases between. CDR1 is LGHDT and CDR2 is YNNKEL in the germline V gene (reference sequence). This CDR3 is 14 amino acids long. Here the CDR3 DNA reads TGTGCCAGCAGCCGTCTGGGGGCGGATCAGCCCCAGCATTTT. It codes for CASSRLGADQPQHF.

The chain joins TRBV7-6 to TRBJ2-1; 11 bases match TRBD2. The length of the CDR3 is 15 residues. J gave up 5 bases and V 6 bases, and 6 bases lay outside the gene matches. The germline gives CDR1 SGHVS, CDR2 FNYEAQ. The DNA of the CDR3 is TGTGCCAGCAGTTGGCTAGCGGGGGGAGACAATGAGCAGTTCTTC. This codes for CASSWLAGGDNEQFF.

This clone came up once. V gene TRBV29-1 combines with J gene TRBJ1-5; unclear D gene. This CDR3 is 16 amino acids long. Germline CDR1 SQVTM, CDR2 ANQGSEA. V was clipped by 2 bases and J by 2 bases, with 16 bases between them. As DNA, the CDR3 is TGCAGCGTTGAAATTTCGAGTAGGGTCGGCAATCAGCCCCAGCATTTT. Protein product: CSVEISSRVGNQPQHF.

The J gene is TRBJ1-3, the V gene TRBV2; the D gene is possibly TRBD1 (5 bases). Germline V lookup: CDR1 SNHLY, CDR2 FYNNEI. V was trimmed by 5 bases and J by 7 bases, leaving 18 bases between them. The CDR3 covers 15 residues. CDR3 DNA: TGTGCCAGCAGTCAGATCCAGGGTAAACGGAACACCATATATTTT. This translates into CASSQIQGKRNTIYF.

This chain joins TRBV5-5 and TRBJ2-7; D not certain. The CDR3 contains 15 residues. V lost 0 bases and J 0 bases, leaving 10 bases between the germline ends. Germline V gene sequence: CDR1 SGHKS, CDR2 YYEKEE (reference sequence). The CDR3 nucleotides are TGTGCCAGCAGCTTGGTACTGGGAAGCTCCTACGAGCAGTACTTC. It is translated as CASSLVLGSSYEQYF.

V and J are TRBV6-1 and TRBJ1-6, with D perhaps TRBD1 (5 bases). CDR3 size: 15 residues. In germline, CDR1 is MNHNS, CDR2 SASEGT. Between the trimmed V and J ends, which lost 2 bases and 7 bases, there was a span of 12 bases. CDR3 amino acids: CASSERGALNSPLHF. The CDR3 nucleotides read TGTGCCAGCAGTGAACGAGGGGCTCTAAATTCACCCCTCCACTTT.

J is TRBJ2-5 and V is TRBV18, with a possible D match to TRBD2 (5 bases). V lost 3 bases and J 4 bases, leaving 9 bases between the germline ends. This CDR3 spans 13 amino acids. In germline, CDR1 is KGHSH, CDR2 LQKENI. CDR3 region: CASSPAAGETQYF. CDR3 DNA sequence: TGTGCCAGCTCACCGGCGGCGGGAGAGACCCAGTACTTC.

To note about this clone: The same CDR3 also results from other DNA sequences found in this sample. The chain carries TRBV19 and TRBJ2-1, with D unresolved. Germline CDR1 is LNHDA and CDR2 is SQIVND (reference sequence). The ends were cut back, 3 bases at V and 0 bases at J, with 0 bases in the middle. The length of the CDR3 is 12 residues. DNA of the CDR3: TGTGCCAGTAGTATCTCCTACAATGAGCAGTTCTTC. It codes for CASSISYNEQFF.

The chain is built from TRBV6-1 and TRBJ2-3, with D hard to call. The V and J ends lost 1 base and 6 bases respectively, with 2 bases between them. The CDR3 covers 11 residues. CDR1 is MNHNS and CDR2 is SASEGT in the germline V gene. The CDR3 DNA is TGTGCCAGCAGTGAAGGGGATACGCAGTATTTT. Amino acids: CASSEGDTQYF.

V gene TRBV20-1 combines with J gene TRBJ2-3, with D unclear. Germline CDR1 is DFQATT and CDR2 is SNEGSKA (reference sequence). The CDR3 length is 13 residues. With 3 bases removed from V and 0 bases from J, the gap between germline ends came to 7 bases. The CDR3 sequence: CSASGRSTDTQYF. The CDR3 DNA follows: TGCAGTGCTAGTGGGCGGAGCACAGATACGCAGTATTTT.

This clone was seen just once. The chain has TRBV25-1 and TRBJ1-4; no firm D call. The ends were cut back, 1 base at V and 12 bases at J, with 9 bases in the middle. CDR1 MGHDK and CDR2 SYGVNS come from the germline V gene. This CDR3 comprises 12 residues. This CDR3 is CASSESREQLFF. Here the CDR3 DNA reads TGTGCCAGCAGTGAATCTAGGGAGCAACTGTTTTTT.

This chain connects TRBV4-3 to TRBJ2-3; 10 positions match TRBD1. J gave up 2 bases and V 4 bases, and 3 bases lay outside the gene matches. Germline CDR1 and CDR2: LGHNA and YSLEER. This CDR3 has 15 residues. CDR3 nucleotides: TGCGCCAGCAGCCGAGGGACAGGGGACACAGATACGCAGTATTTT. Translated: CASSRGTGDTDTQYF.

This chain uses TRBV5-4 with TRBJ1-1; D call uncertain. Germline V gene lookup returns CDR1 SGHNT and CDR2 YYREEE (reference sequence). V lost 0 bases to trimming and J lost 3 bases, with 12 bases between them. The CDR3 length is 15 residues. The CDR3 bases are TGTGCCAGCAGCTTGGGTGGCGCCGGGGACACTGAAGCTTTCTTT. Its protein product is CASSLGGAGDTEAFF.

The chain links TRBV3-1 (or the pseudogene TRBV3-2) to TRBJ2-3; D gene unclear. This CDR3 is 16 amino acids long. Germline V lookup: CDR1 LGHDT, CDR2 YNNKEL (reference sequence). Trimming removed 0 bases at V and 0 bases at J, with 10 bases between. The CDR3 nucleotides read TGTGCCAGCAGCCAAGATTGGCGTGCTAGCACAGATACGCAGTATTTT. Its protein product is CASSQDWRASTDTQYF.

This clone appeared a single time. The chain links TRBV10-1 to TRBJ2-7; 7 nucleotides line up with TRBD1. The ends lost 4 bases at V and 2 bases at J; junction bases unmatched: 8. CDR1 WNHNN and CDR2 SYGVQD come from the germline V gene (reference sequence). The CDR3 spans 15 residues. The CDR3 DNA follows: TGCGCCAGCAGTGCCTCCGGGACAGCGACCTACGAGCAGTACTTC. Its protein is CASSASGTATYEQYF.

This sequence joins TRBV19 and TRBJ1-6, with D hard to call. Trimming pared 3 bases from V and 8 bases from J, leaving 5 bases between. CDR1 and CDR2 (germline): LNHDA, SQIVND (reference sequence). The CDR3 is 12 amino acids. CDR3: CASSIADSPLHF. The CDR3 DNA follows: TGTGCCAGTAGTATCGCGGATTCACCCCTCCACTTT.

The rearrangement links TRBV19 to TRBJ1-2; 8 bases are a match to TRBD1. The length of the CDR3 is 15 residues. CDR1 is LNHDA, CDR2 SQIVND, per germline (reference sequence). Losses at the gene ends were 3 bases for V and 6 bases for J; bases not matched to a gene: 9. The CDR3 DNA reads TGTGCCAGTAGTATTCGGATCCAGGGGGCTCATGGCTACACCTTC. Protein: CASSIRIQGAHGYTF.

The V and J genes are TRBV7-6 and TRBJ2-1; a possible D gene is TRBD2 (6 bases). The germline V gene has CDR1 SGHVS and CDR2 FNYEAQ. The V end lost 1 base, the J end lost 7 bases, and 11 bases lay between the germline ends. The CDR3 extends over 14 amino acids. In DNA form, the CDR3 reads TGTGCCAGCAGCTTAGGGAGCCGGGGGAATGAGCAGTTCTTC. Translated: CASSLGSRGNEQFF.

The chain links TRBV27 to TRBJ2-7, with TRBD1 matching over 7 bases. This CDR3 region has 17 residues. With 0 bases clipped from V and 5 bases from J, the junction kept 13 bases outside the gene matches. The germline V gene encodes CDR1 MNHEY and CDR2 SMNVEV (reference sequence). In nucleotides, the CDR3 is TGTGCCAGCAGTTTATCGGGCAGGGGGTGCCTAATGGACGAGCAGTACGTC. This encodes CASSLSGRGCLMDEQYV.

V and J are TRBV7-2 and TRBJ1-6; no clear D gene. The germline V gene encodes CDR1 SGHTA and CDR2 FQGNSA. With 1 base removed from V and 6 bases from J, the gap between germline ends came to 10 bases. There are 15 residues in the CDR3. The CDR3 reads CASSLDLGVNSPLHF. The CDR3 bases are TGTGCCAGCAGCTTAGACCTGGGAGTTAATTCACCCCTCCACTTT.

Concerning this clone itself: The same CDR3 can be traced to other DNA sequences in this sample. The genes are TRBV5-1 and TRBJ2-5; unclear D gene. Trimming removed 0 bases from V and 1 base from J, with 4 bases in between. The germline gives CDR1 SGHRS, CDR2 YFSETQ. The CDR3 runs to 13 residues. The CDR3 loop is CASSLEGQETQYF. For the CDR3, the DNA is TGCGCCAGCAGCTTGGAGGGCCAAGAGACCCAGTACTTC. Filled out from reference TRBV5-1 and TRBJ2-5, the complete variable domain reads KAGVTQTPRYLIKTRGQQVTLSCSPISGHRSVSWYQQTPGQGLQFLFEYFSETQRNKGNFPGRFSGRQFSNSRSEMNVSTLELGDSALYLCASSLEGQETQYFGPGTRLLVL.